This entry concerns a single TCR beta chain. Its antigen remains undetermined. The record has no base qualities; no much larger clone is one base away. The data belong to a study of cytomegalovirus exposure and HLA in healthy donors listed by TCRdb under 2017. Broadly, across the study: An earlier analysis of 587 of the donors reported more than 250 Gb of sequence data and 117 million unique TCR beta sequences from some 180 million T cells. Donor age, sex, ethnicity and CMV serostatus were collected together with the repertoire data. To predict cytomegalovirus infection status, the study combined high-throughput TCR immunosequencing, statistical association of individual TCRs with disease status, and machine learning. Every discovery cohort repertoire had been produced on one sequencing platform. In a later genetic analysis, genome-wide SNP genotypes for about three fifths of the 666 donors were used, and that subset was treated as a discovery cohort. A separate validation cohort of about 110 different subjects was used in addition to the roughly 620-subject first cohort. In the later analysis, no new phenotypic data were used to find candidate immune exposures; instead, reliance was placed on TCR beta sequences and their occurrence across donors. A few DR-DQ haplotypes were handled as single units for association and clustering because linkage in the cohort was strong. An earlier analysis of around 540 of the donors applied high-throughput TCR beta sequencing to assess whether each TCR beta V gene segment acted as functional or pseudogenic. The aim of the study was to test whether cataloging public T cell receptors could identify signatures of past pathogen exposure. On average, roughly 250,000 unique TCR beta nucleotide sequences were sequenced per donor among several hundred genotyped donors of the cohort, with 15% to 20% of those sequences being non-productive. Class I and class II HLA loci were covered by the typing at four-digit resolution. The genetic ancestry cluster associated with self-reported Caucasian donors included around four fifths of the 300 to 400 genotyped donors. The number of typed donors differed by locus: about 620-640 for A, B, C, DRB1 and DQB1; 500 to 550 for DQA1; some 590 for DPA1; and about 470 for DPB1. An early release covering about 600 HLA-typed donors comprised 300 to 350 gigabases of sequencing data and around 86 million unique TCR sequences. The study profiled the T cell repertoires of about 640 subjects by immunosequencing and related them to cytomegalovirus serostatus. A later analysis re-examined previously published TCR beta repertoires from several hundred donors and added high-resolution HLA genotyping to investigate patterns of TCR occurrence. Study-level results and caveats: Sequencing depth was assumed to be roughly uniform across donors in the presence/absence analyses, though that assumption may not hold. The study gave a list of over 150 TCR beta chains associated with cytomegalovirus. Specific HLA alleles were associated with over 15,000 TCR beta sequences at a false discovery rate of 0.05 in a later analysis. Compared with equally common non-associated chains, HLA-associated TCR beta chains in a later analysis were more clonally expanded and had lower generation probabilities. Some IMGT-functional V segments, including TRBV6-2 and TRBV6-3, could not be told apart with the 87-base-pair reads, so those segments were excluded. A later analysis found that most CMV-associated TCR beta chains appeared HLA-restricted, with HLA associations seemingly driven largely by CMV exposure. In a later analysis, several top co-occurrence clusters were reported to appear linked to parvovirus B19, influenza, CMV and Epstein-Barr virus. When HLA alleles, especially DR and DQ, strongly co-occurred, attributing TCR associations to individual alleles was difficult. A later analysis found that TCR association rates varied across HLA loci, with DRB1 alleles showing the most associated TCRs and HLA-C alleles the fewest. Only TCR beta chains were sequenced in this cohort, and the absence of alpha or paired-chain data limited detectable features. Most TCR sequences were seen in very few donors, while some public TCRs were found in many individuals. Correlated functional status among segregating V segments might be attributable to linkage disequilibrium, but an unknown experimental factor could not be ruled out. In vitro tests confirmed that a few of the cytomegalovirus-associated TCR beta chains recognize cytomegalovirus antigens. HLA typing was unavailable for some donors at each locus, so association tests used only the typed subset. Broadly in line with IMGT annotations, most TCR beta V segments showed up in productive rearrangements about 87% or about 30% of the time in an earlier analysis of around 550 of the donors. In both the original and validation cohorts, the classifier was reported to diagnose cytomegalovirus status with high specificity and sensitivity. A later genetic analysis reported fewer N-insertions in productive TCRs among donors in an Asian-associated ancestry cluster than the roughly 650-donor mean. A further reported finding was that TCR beta sequences accurately predicted the HLA-A and HLA-B alleles for most subjects in the first cohort. For the cohort, immune exposure information was limited to CMV serostatus. V-gene and J-gene trimming of TCR beta chains was associated with a missense DCLRE1C variant in a later genetic analysis, and the association was replicated in an independent cohort. It was suggested by the authors that the approach could potentially be generalized to other disease states and immunological phenotypes. A cluster of highly shared sequence variants was judged likely to represent a technical artifact of the sequencing pipeline. Seventeen rarely observed V segments, including chromosome 9 orphons, were excluded from the earlier analysis of about 500 of the donors because counts were too low.

The cohort comprised 666 healthy bone marrow donors. All cohort members were sampled while nominally healthy, although unrecorded immune exposures were likely present. The donor tested CMV seronegative and was one of the 352 seronegative cohort members. A peripheral blood sample was provided by each donor, and peripheral blood mononuclear cells were used for TCR beta sequencing. The Qiagen DNeasy Blood Extraction Kit was used to extract genomic DNA from the blood cell samples. The library was obtained by the immunoSEQ multiplex PCR assay. For the multiplex PCR, a mixture combining 60 forward primers for TCR Vbeta segments and 13 reverse primers for TCR Jbeta segments was used. The CDR3 region of rearranged TCR beta genes was amplified from genomic DNA by a multiplex PCR assay. On the Illumina HiSeq System, the amplified TCR beta libraries were sequenced as 87-base-pair reads. The original pipeline was this. In a later analysis, tens of millions of unique TCR beta chains were counted across the approximately 620 repertoires, and roughly 11 million of these chains were shared by at least two donors. A nearest-neighbor algorithm error-corrected the raw reads and collapsed the reads into unique sequences, merging closely related sequences to remove PCR and sequencing errors. To assign V, D and J gene segments, CDR3 sequences were aligned to IMGT reference sequences. For a sequence to be retained, at least a six-nucleotide match to both a V gene segment and a J gene segment was required. A rearrangement was called productive if the CDR3 had no stop codons and remained in frame with V and J, and every other rearrangement was called non-productive. Following IMGT convention, CDR3 was defined as the stretch from the second conserved V-encoded cysteine to the conserved J-encoded phenylalanine. In an earlier analysis of around 600 of the donors, sequences lacking an unambiguous match to a single V gene segment were excluded. In an earlier analysis of 450 to 750 of the donors, a V segment was called functional when productive rearrangements were above 56.7%, and segregating when the standard deviation between donors exceeded 5%. A statistical classification framework was developed to diagnose cytomegalovirus status using the catalog of TCR beta chain sequences. In a later analysis, TCR nucleotide sequences were compared against IMGT/GENE-DB human TR gene sequences so that V and J genes could be assigned. Using the TCRdist pipeline, a later analysis assigned CDR3 sequences along with most-parsimonious VDJ recombination scenarios. A later analysis defined each TCR beta chain by its CDR3 amino acid sequence plus V-gene family, and excluded reads lacking a unique V-gene family. To address suspected cross-contamination and a sequencing artifact, a later analysis removed 592 highly shared, low-generation-probability nucleotide sequences. A later analysis calculated a clonal expansion index for each public chain from normalized within-repertoire ranks of inferred template counts. In a later analysis, generation probabilities were computed with a VDJ recombination model fitted to out-of-frame rearrangements, and the resulting probabilities were checked against IGoR. In a later analysis, hypergeometric tests were used to score TCR-TCR, TCR-HLA and TCR-CMV co-occurrence, with a repertoire-size bias correction applied to TCR pairs. In a later analysis, false discovery rates were estimated by permuting HLA or CMV assignments 20 times. In a later analysis, co-occurring TCRs were grouped with DBSCAN, and TCRdist sequence similarity was added when clustering was performed within HLA-allele-positive subsets. Repertoires with fewer than 30,000 or more than 120,000 public chains, plus five repertoires with anomalous nucleotide sharing, were excluded from co-occurrence clustering. In TCRdb, the immuneACCESS table is reduced to in-frame sequences with V and J assigned. These tables do not hold every clone; where another copy was compared, an unresolved V gene accounts for under half, and the others remain unexplained. The V and J calls and clone size are taken from that table; D and trimming were inferred from the DNA. Present in this sample are more than 85,000 clones, under 85% of which were seen just once. Roughly 2% of the sample comes from the top ten.

The CDR3, from cysteine to phenylalanine, totals 16 residues. The retained sequence is limited to the CDR3, 48 bases, with the frame set at the first base. Based on the germline V gene, the CDR1 and CDR2 sequences are SGHTA and FQGNSA. Germline trimming amounts to 2 bases on V and 2 bases on J, with 4 as the count of junction bases outside the gene matches. The source of this sequence is a man aged 35-49 years in good health and CMV-seronegative. The rearrangement combines TRBV7-2 with TRBJ2-1; 9 junctional bases match TRBD1. The sequenced sample was PBMCs. DNA sequence: TGTGCCAGCAGCTTATCGGACAGGGGACCCTACAATGAGCAGTTCTTC. Protein translation: CASSLSDRGPYNEQFF.